Listed below are T cell receptor beta chains from one sample, sequenced in a study of shared clonotypes between healthy human individuals. Assay: immunoSEQ multiplex PCR; the TCRdb copy retains only in-frame clones and omits some. The sample contains hundreds of thousands of clones, around 74% of which appear only once. Sample: memory CD4+ T cells sorted from blood. The receptors originated from a woman younger than 45 in good health. The CDR3 runs from the conserved cysteine through the conserved F or W. The D gene is left open where the match is weak.

cdr3_aa	d_call	v_call	j_call
CASSWQASVDEQFF	-	TRBV5-5	TRBJ2-1
CASSFDALGTQYF	-	TRBV11-2	TRBJ2-3
CASSDRTNTEAFF	TRBD1	TRBV18	TRBJ1-1
CASSLGQGRGETQYF	TRBD1	TRBV11-3	TRBJ2-5
CASSDGGLSYNEQFF	-	TRBV2	TRBJ2-1
CASTVSRTGDEKLFF	TRBD1	TRBV19	TRBJ1-4
CASRFHPGLAIISYEQYF	TRBD2	TRBV5-5	TRBJ2-7
CASSPPLAGVGETQYF	TRBD2	TRBV2	TRBJ2-5
CASSLAVWGATEAFF	-	TRBV27	TRBJ1-1
CASSAVGGNEQFF	TRBD2	TRBV2	TRBJ2-1
CASRPLAGGRNEQFF	TRBD2	TRBV6-5	TRBJ2-1
CATSSGSGYTQYF	TRBD2	TRBV6-6	TRBJ2-3
CASSSRNSGGYNEQFF	TRBD2	TRBV11-2	TRBJ2-1
CASMLAGTDTQYF	-	TRBV28	TRBJ2-3
CASSANFRTETNTGELFF	-	TRBV19	TRBJ2-2
CASSLGEDTQYF	-	TRBV5-1	TRBJ2-3
CASSRLAGVGGNEQFF	TRBD2	TRBV28	TRBJ2-1
CASSLASGPDTQYF	-	TRBV7-2	TRBJ2-3
CASRKLSPTQYF	-	TRBV6-1	TRBJ2-5
CASLDRSSYEQYF	-	TRBV10-2	TRBJ2-7
CASSLASTRVEQYF	-	TRBV5-1	TRBJ2-7
CASSWTGGYYEQYF	TRBD1	TRBV5-1	TRBJ2-7
CASSHRGGANEKLFF	-	TRBV7-3	TRBJ1-4
CASSPAAVATNEKLFF	-	TRBV7-6	TRBJ1-4
CASSFGTGVNTEAFF	TRBD1	TRBV11-2	TRBJ1-1
CASRGDRLAHEQFF	TRBD2	TRBV19	TRBJ2-1
CASSGQESVGTIYF	-	TRBV5-1	TRBJ1-3
CASSVQGGEAFF	-	TRBV6-1	TRBJ1-1
CASSFGTSGGSYEQYF	TRBD2	TRBV2	TRBJ2-7
CASSARDRVKDEQFF	TRBD1	TRBV7-2	TRBJ2-1
CATSRTDNEKLFF	-	TRBV19	TRBJ1-4
CASSLPGTVGSPLHF	-	TRBV4-1	TRBJ1-6
CAWAAQGAQEQYF	TRBD1	TRBV30	TRBJ2-7
CASSLKAGSTDTQYF	TRBD2	TRBV7-2	TRBJ2-3
CASSFQGNQPQHF	-	TRBV7-9	TRBJ1-5
CASSQDSLLAKNIQYF	-	TRBV14	TRBJ2-4
CASSLDWGTTGELFF	-	TRBV11-3	TRBJ2-2
CAWTRDRGSGEQFF	TRBD1	TRBV30	TRBJ2-1